Listed below are T cell receptor beta chains from one sample, sequenced in a study of vaccination effects on CD4 cells after COVID-19. These receptors have no identified antigens. The protocol was immunoSEQ multiplex PCR, while the TCRdb copy is restricted to in-frame clones and leaves out a portion. In the table there are over 50,000 clones, around three quarters of which are singletons. The sample consisted of CD4+ T cells from PBMCs cultured with HCoV-229E spike peptides, taken after COVID-19 vaccination. The receptors shown here come from a human donor who received a COVID-19 vaccine. CDR3s include the opening cysteine and the closing phenylalanine or tryptophan. The D gene is left open where the match is weak. Rows give clone size only sometimes, using once, few, many, or a class for an expanded clone.

v_call: TRBV24-1; d_call: NA; j_call: TRBJ2-3; clone_size: NA; cdr3_aa: CATSDFQGVDTQYF; cdr3_nt: TGTGCCACCAGTGATTTCCAGGGTGTCGATACGCAGTATTTT
v_call: TRBV6-5; d_call: TRBD2; j_call: TRBJ2-3; clone_size: NA; cdr3_aa: CASSYSPRGGDTQYF; cdr3_nt: TGTGCCAGCAGTTACTCGCCCCGCGGGGGGGATACGCAGTATTTT
v_call: TRBV10-2; d_call: NA; j_call: TRBJ1-4; clone_size: once; cdr3_aa: CASSEARPGGEKLFF; cdr3_nt: TGCGCCAGCAGTGAGGCTAGACCGGGAGGTGAAAAACTGTTTTTT
v_call: TRBV9; d_call: NA; j_call: TRBJ1-2; clone_size: few; cdr3_aa: CASGRGGDYGYTF; cdr3_nt: TGTGCCAGCGGGAGGGGGGGCGACTATGGCTACACCTTC
v_call: TRBV24-1; d_call: NA; j_call: TRBJ2-1; clone_size: NA; cdr3_aa: CATSELTGLLYNEQFF; cdr3_nt: TGTGCCACCAGTGAGCTTACAGGGCTTCTCTACAATGAGCAGTTCTTC
v_call: TRBV5-1; d_call: NA; j_call: TRBJ1-2; clone_size: NA; cdr3_aa: CASSPLMTQGYTF; cdr3_nt: TGCGCCAGCAGCCCCCTGATGACGCAAGGCTACACCTTC
v_call: TRBV2; d_call: TRBD2; j_call: TRBJ2-1; clone_size: NA; cdr3_aa: CASSERGGGNNEQFF; cdr3_nt: TGTGCCAGCAGTGAAAGAGGCGGGGGAAACAATGAGCAGTTCTTC
v_call: TRBV6-1; d_call: NA; j_call: TRBJ2-3; clone_size: NA; cdr3_aa: CASSAPRQARGTDTQYF; cdr3_nt: TGTGCCAGCAGTGCCCCACGACAGGCGAGGGGCACAGATACGCAGTATTTT
v_call: TRBV10-3; d_call: TRBD2; j_call: TRBJ2-5; clone_size: NA; cdr3_aa: CAISAAGGQETQYF; cdr3_nt: TGTGCCATCAGTGCGGCGGGGGGCCAAGAGACCCAGTACTTC
v_call: TRBV7-2; d_call: TRBD1; j_call: TRBJ1-1; clone_size: NA; cdr3_aa: CASSWGQGGTAFF; cdr3_nt: TGTGCCAGCAGCTGGGGACAGGGGGGAACGGCTTTCTTT
v_call: TRBV3-1/TRBV3-2; d_call: NA; j_call: TRBJ1-2; clone_size: NA; cdr3_aa: CASSQGTSLAYGYTF; cdr3_nt: TGTGCCAGCAGCCAAGGTACCAGCCTAGCCTATGGCTACACCTTC
v_call: TRBV3-1/TRBV3-2; d_call: NA; j_call: TRBJ2-3; clone_size: few; cdr3_aa: CASSPMTDTQYF; cdr3_nt: TGTGCCAGCAGCCCGATGACAGATACGCAGTATTTT
v_call: TRBV6-2/TRBV6-3; d_call: NA; j_call: TRBJ1-2; clone_size: few; cdr3_aa: CASSYAIGSRGYGYTF; cdr3_nt: TGTGCCAGCAGTTACGCTATTGGTTCTCGGGGGTATGGCTACACCTTC
v_call: TRBV9; d_call: NA; j_call: TRBJ1-3; clone_size: NA; cdr3_aa: CASSAGISGNTIYF; cdr3_nt: TGTGCCAGCAGCGCCGGGATCTCTGGAAACACCATATATTTT
v_call: TRBV6-5; d_call: NA; j_call: TRBJ1-5; clone_size: NA; cdr3_aa: CASRPSRSNQPQHF; cdr3_nt: TGTGCCAGCAGGCCAAGTCGCAGCAATCAGCCCCAGCATTTT
v_call: TRBV2; d_call: NA; j_call: TRBJ2-1; clone_size: few; cdr3_aa: CASSDRGNEQFF; cdr3_nt: TGTGCCAGCAGTGATCGGGGGAATGAGCAGTTCTTC
v_call: TRBV7-8; d_call: NA; j_call: TRBJ1-4; clone_size: few; cdr3_aa: CASSITGNEKLFF; cdr3_nt: TGTGCCAGCAGCATCACGGGCAATGAAAAACTGTTTTTT
v_call: TRBV24-1; d_call: NA; j_call: TRBJ2-1; clone_size: NA; cdr3_aa: CATNGGDTGYNEQFF; cdr3_nt: TGTGCCACCAATGGGGGGGACACGGGCTACAATGAGCAGTTCTTC
v_call: TRBV7-2; d_call: NA; j_call: TRBJ2-2; clone_size: NA; cdr3_aa: CASSLFSRGQSGELFF; cdr3_nt: TGTGCCAGCAGCTTGTTTTCCCGGGGGCAGTCCGGGGAGCTGTTTTTT
v_call: TRBV6-1; d_call: TRBD1; j_call: TRBJ1-2; clone_size: NA; cdr3_aa: CASSLTGAYGYTF; cdr3_nt: TGTGCCAGCAGTTTAACAGGGGCCTATGGCTACACCTTC
v_call: TRBV24-1; d_call: TRBD2; j_call: TRBJ2-4; clone_size: NA; cdr3_aa: CATSDSRGERLQYF; cdr3_nt: TGTGCCACCAGTGATTCGCGGGGGGAGCGGCTTCAGTACTTC
v_call: TRBV5-1; d_call: TRBD1; j_call: TRBJ1-2; clone_size: few; cdr3_aa: CASSLDGQGDMHF; cdr3_nt: TGCGCCAGCAGCCTTGATGGACAGGGCGACATGCATTTC
v_call: TRBV3-1/TRBV3-2; d_call: NA; j_call: TRBJ2-2; clone_size: NA; cdr3_aa: CASSQDGRGRGAGELFF; cdr3_nt: TGTGCCAGCAGCCAAGATGGGAGGGGGCGAGGGGCCGGGGAGCTGTTTTTT
v_call: TRBV6-5; d_call: TRBD1; j_call: TRBJ2-3; clone_size: NA; cdr3_aa: CASKGTGGTDTQYF; cdr3_nt: TGTGCCAGCAAGGGGACAGGGGGCACAGATACGCAGTATTTT
v_call: TRBV18; d_call: NA; j_call: TRBJ2-1; clone_size: few; cdr3_aa: CASSPPKGSSYNEQFF; cdr3_nt: TGTGCCAGCTCACCACCGAAAGGGAGCTCCTACAATGAGCAGTTCTTC
v_call: TRBV19; d_call: NA; j_call: TRBJ2-5; clone_size: NA; cdr3_aa: CASSSRETQYF; cdr3_nt: TGTGCCAGTAGTTCAAGAGAGACCCAGTACTTC
v_call: TRBV19; d_call: TRBD1; j_call: TRBJ1-1; clone_size: NA; cdr3_aa: CASSTGQGIEGEAFF; cdr3_nt: TGTGCCAGTAGTACGGGACAGGGGATTGAAGGTGAAGCTTTCTTT